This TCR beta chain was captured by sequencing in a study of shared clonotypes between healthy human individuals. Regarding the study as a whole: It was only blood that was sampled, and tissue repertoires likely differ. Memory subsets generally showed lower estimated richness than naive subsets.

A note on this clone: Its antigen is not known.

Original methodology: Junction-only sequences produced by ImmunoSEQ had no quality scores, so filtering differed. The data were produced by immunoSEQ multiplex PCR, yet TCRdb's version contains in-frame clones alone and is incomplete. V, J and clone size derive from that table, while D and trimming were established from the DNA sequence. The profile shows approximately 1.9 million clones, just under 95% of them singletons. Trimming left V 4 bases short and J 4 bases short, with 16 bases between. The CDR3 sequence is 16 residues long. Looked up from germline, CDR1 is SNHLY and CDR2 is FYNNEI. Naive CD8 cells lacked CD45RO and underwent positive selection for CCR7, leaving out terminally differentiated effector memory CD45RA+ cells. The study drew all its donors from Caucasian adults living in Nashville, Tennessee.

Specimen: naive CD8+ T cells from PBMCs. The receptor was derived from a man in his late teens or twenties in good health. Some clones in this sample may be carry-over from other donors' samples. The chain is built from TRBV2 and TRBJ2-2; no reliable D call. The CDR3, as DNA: TGTGCCAGCAGTGTTGATCCGGGCGTTGGCACCGGGGAGCTGTTTTTT. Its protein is CASSVDPGVGTGELFF.